The 22 T cell receptor beta chains presented below share a single source sample, sequenced in a study of T cells after yellow fever vaccination. Using its own MiXCR run on the 5' RACE reads, TCRdb lists one record per CDR3 protein. Among about 130,000 distinct CDR3 sequences, about 8.2% were seen once, and the ten largest hold 30% to 50%. The material sequenced was CD8+ T cells sorted from PBMCs, taken on the day of the yellow fever booster vaccination. All receptors come from a man aged 18 to 30 who received the YFV17D yellow fever vaccine.

This clonotype was found many times. The chain has TRBV23-1 and TRBJ2-7; D call uncertain. TRBV23-1 has ORF status, its function being uncertain. With 0 bases removed from V and 5 bases from J, the gap between germline ends came to 14 bases. CDR3 length: 15 residues. Written as DNA, the CDR3 is TGCGCCAGCAGTCAATCGTTCGGGCTCGTCCACGAGCAGTACGTC. Translated: CASSQSFGLVHEQYV.

This clonotype was recorded a few times. CDR3 sequence reads: CATSLENMNQPQHF. CDR3 sequence (DNA): TGTGCCACCAGCTTGGAAAACATGAATCAGCCCCAGCATTTT. V gene TRBV15 combines with J gene TRBJ1-5; the D is unclear. The CDR3 sequence is 14 residues long. The germline V gene has CDR1 LNHNV and CDR2 YYDKDF (reference sequence). V lost 5 bases and J 4 bases, leaving 12 bases between the germline ends.

The V and J genes are TRBV5-4 and TRBJ2-1, with D possibly TRBD1 on 5 matching bases. Germline assignment: CDR1 SGHNT and CDR2 YYREEE (reference sequence). This CDR3 is built from 14 residues. Trimming took 0 bases from V and 6 from J, leaving 10 bases between them. The CDR3 coding sequence is TGTGCCAGCAGCTTGGGGGCAGGGATCAATGAGCAGTTCTTC. Translated: CASSLGAGINEQFF.

This clonotype was detected a few times. The V and J genes are TRBV7-9 and TRBJ2-7, with 9 nucleotides matching TRBD2. Trimming cost V 3 bases and J 0 bases; bases outside gene matches: 3. Germline-derived CDR1 and CDR2 are SEHNR and FQNEAQ (reference sequence). This CDR3 comprises 15 residues. The CDR3 DNA reads TGTGCCAGCAGCTTTATAGCGGGAGCCTCCTACGAGCAGTACTTC. This gives the protein CASSFIAGASYEQYF.

The V and J genes are TRBV20-1 and TRBJ2-1; tentative D call: TRBD1 (5 bases). Between the trimmed V and J ends, which lost 2 bases and 0 bases, there was a span of 8 bases. CDR3 size: 14 residues. Germline V lookup: CDR1 DFQATT, CDR2 SNEGSKA (reference sequence). CDR3 in amino acids: CSARLTASYNEQFF. The CDR3 DNA sequence: TGCAGTGCTAGATTGACAGCCTCCTACAATGAGCAGTTCTTC.

This sequence joins TRBV4-1 and TRBJ2-1, with a weak D call TRBD2 (5 bases). The V and J ends lost 1 base and 0 bases respectively, with 10 bases between them. The CDR3 is made up of 16 amino acids. CDR1 MGHRA and CDR2 YSYEKL come from the germline V gene. CDR3 in amino acids: CASSQVSGSSYNEQFF. CDR3 in DNA: TGCGCCAGCAGCCAAGTCAGCGGAAGCTCCTACAATGAGCAGTTCTTC.

J is TRBJ2-5 and V is TRBV6-5; perhaps TRBD1 as D (5 bases). Germline V gene lookup returns CDR1 MNHEY and CDR2 SVGAGI. This CDR3 region has 12 residues. V was pared by 8 bases and J by 1 base, with 8 bases between. The CDR3 DNA reads as TGTGCCAGCGAAGACAGCCAAGAGACCCAGTACTTC. Translation: CASEDSQETQYF.

The sample holds many counts of this clonotype. The CDR3 protein is CASSSYTSAAYEQYF. DNA for the CDR3: TGCGCCAGCAGCTCCTACACTAGTGCGGCCTACGAGCAGTACTTC. J is TRBJ2-7 and V is TRBV4-1; weak D call: TRBD2 (5 bases). Germline V CDR1 and CDR2: MGHRA, YSYEKL. Between the trimmed V and J ends, which lost 5 bases and 2 bases, there was a span of 16 bases. CDR3 length: 15 amino acids.

The rearrangement uses TRBV6-6 and TRBJ1-2; 7 bases agree with TRBD1. After removal of 0 bases from V and 4 bases from J, the junction contained 8 bases not matched to a gene. Germline assignment: CDR1 MNHNY and CDR2 SVGAGI (reference sequence). CDR3 length: 16 residues. Here the CDR3 reads CASSYSLQGPGYGYTF. The CDR3, as DNA: TGTGCCAGCAGTTACTCACTACAGGGGCCGGGCTATGGCTACACCTTC.

This chain uses TRBV4-3 with TRBJ2-7; weak D call: TRBD2 (5 bases). The V end was cut by 1 base, the J end by 3 bases, with 13 bases between. Germline CDR1 and CDR2: LGHNA and YSLEER. The CDR3 runs to 15 residues. The CDR3 loop is CASSQVRGGIYEQYF. CDR3 in DNA: TGCGCCAGCAGCCAAGTTCGCGGAGGAATCTACGAGCAGTACTTC.

The chain couples TRBV19 to TRBJ1-2, with 7 bases aligning to TRBD1. J was trimmed by 6 bases and V by 3 bases; bases with no gene match: 4. The CDR3 spans 13 residues. CDR1 and CDR2 from the germline V gene are LNHDA and SQIVND (reference sequence). CDR3 nucleotide sequence: TGTGCCAGTAGTATGACAGGGATAAATGGCTACACCTTC. Its translation: CASSMTGINGYTF.

The chain links TRBV7-3 to TRBJ2-1; 8 bases align to TRBD2. The germline V gene encodes CDR1 SGHTA and CDR2 FQGTGA. V was clipped by 0 bases and J by 8 bases; unmatched bases: 9. The CDR3 spans 16 residues. The CDR3 DNA follows: TGTGCCAGCAGCTTAACGCCCGGGGGGGCCGTCTATGAGCAGTTCTTC. Translated: CASSLTPGGAVYEQFF.

This clonotype has just a few counts. The junction differs from germline at one of its ends, possibly a read error. The V gene is TRBV5-6, the J gene TRBJ2-5; 8 bases map to TRBD2. Germline V CDR1 and CDR2: SGHDT, YYEEEE. The CDR3 is 13 residues long. CDR3 sequence reads: CASSSGERVLADF. CDR3 sequence (DNA): TGTGCCAGCAGCTCCGGGGAGAGGGTACTAGCGGACTTC. Complete variable domain (other parts from reference TRBV5-6 and TRBJ2-5): DAGVTQSPTHLIKTRGQQVTLRCSPKSGHDTVSWYQQALGQGPQFIFQYYEEEERQRGNFPDRFSGHQFPNYSSELNVNALLLGDSALYLCASSSGERVLADFGPGTRLLVL.

Here the CDR3 reads CASSYSQRAADTQYF. CDR3 in DNA: TGTGCCAGCAGTTACTCGCAGCGGGCGGCAGATACGCAGTATTTT. The chain recombines TRBV6-5 with TRBJ2-3; D is possibly TRBD2 (6 bases). The CDR3 has 15 amino acids. V lost 0 bases and J lost 4, with 11 bases in between. The germline V gene encodes CDR1 MNHEY and CDR2 SVGAGI.

This clonotype was counted between two and nine times. The genes are TRBV19 and TRBJ1-5, with D possibly being TRBD1 (6 bases). Trimming stripped 7 bases from V and 0 bases from J, with 10 bases between. The CDR3 runs to 14 residues. Looked up from germline, CDR1 is LNHDA and CDR2 is SQIVND (reference sequence). The CDR3 reads CASTQGRSNQPQHF. CDR3 nucleotides: TGTGCCAGTACCCAGGGGCGTAGCAATCAGCCCCAGCATTTT.

This clonotype was observed a handful of times. This chain connects TRBV29-1 to TRBJ1-3; D uncertain. V lost 4 bases, J lost 4 bases, and 8 bases lay in between. This CDR3 comprises 12 residues. The germline gives CDR1 SQVTM, CDR2 ANQGSEA. The CDR3 DNA reads as TGCAGCGTTGGTAGCCCGGGAAACACCATATATTTT. Protein sequence: CSVGSPGNTIYF. The entire variable domain, with the rest obtained from reference TRBV29-1 and TRBJ1-3, is as follows: SAVISQKPSRDICQRGTSLTIQCQVDSQVTMMFWYRQQPGQSLTLIATANQGSEATYESGFVIDKFPISRPNLTFSTLTVSNMSPEDSSIYLCSVGSPGNTIYFGEGSWLTVV.

This clonotype was picked up many times. This chain joins TRBV6-5 and TRBJ1-6; 10 bases agree with TRBD1. V lost 6 bases to trimming and J lost 7 bases; unmatched junction nucleotides: 3. CDR3 length: 14 amino acids. Germline assignment: CDR1 MNHEY and CDR2 SVGAGI. The chain's CDR3 is CASSQGQGNSPLHF. The CDR3 region has the DNA TGTGCCAGCAGCCAGGGACAGGGGAATTCACCCCTCCACTTT.

The chain recombines TRBV5-1 with TRBJ1-2; D might be TRBD1 (6 bases). Trimming removed 4 bases from V and 7 bases from J, with 14 bases in between. The CDR3 extends over 13 amino acids. Germline V lookup: CDR1 SGHRS, CDR2 YFSETQ. This chain's CDR3 is CASSLLGGIGYTF. Written as DNA, the CDR3 is TGCGCCAGCAGCCTTTTGGGGGGCATTGGCTACACCTTC.

The sample holds a few counts of this clonotype. This chain uses TRBV4-1 with TRBJ2-4; 9 bases fit TRBD2. The CDR3 sequence is 15 residues long. The germline gives CDR1 MGHRA, CDR2 YSYEKL. Unmatched junction bases numbered 3, after V lost 0 bases and J lost 6 bases. This chain's CDR3 is CASSQDTTSGNIQYF. The DNA for the CDR3 is TGCGCCAGCAGCCAAGATACGACTAGCGGAAACATTCAGTACTTC.

With regard to this clonotype: A junction boundary mismatches the germline segment, possibly from a read error. The chain links TRBV7-8 to TRBJ2-7, with TRBD2 as a possible D gene (6 bases). Germline CDR1 is SGHVS and CDR2 is FQNEAQ. The CDR3 has 12 amino acids. The CDR3 loop is CASSPGTLQRDF. CDR3 in DNA: TGTGCCAGCAGCCCCGGGACGCTCCAGCGGGACTTC.

The chain employs TRBV4-1 and TRBJ1-6, with a tentative D call TRBD1 (5 bases). Germline CDR1 is MGHRA and CDR2 is YSYEKL. V dropped 3 bases and J dropped 8 bases, with 14 bases sitting between them. There are 15 residues in the CDR3. In nucleotides, the CDR3 is TGCGCCAGCAGCCAGCATCTGCAGGGAGATTCACCCCTCCACTTT. As protein: CASSQHLQGDSPLHF.

This clonotype was counted ten times or more. J is TRBJ2-7 and V is TRBV5-1; TRBD2 agrees at 8 bases. The germline V gene encodes CDR1 SGHRS and CDR2 YFSETQ. The CDR3 extends over 13 amino acids. Unmatched junction bases numbered 2, after V lost 2 bases and J lost 4 bases. CDR3 loop: CASSFGGAYEQYF. As DNA, the CDR3 is TGCGCCAGCAGCTTCGGGGGGGCGTACGAGCAGTACTTC.